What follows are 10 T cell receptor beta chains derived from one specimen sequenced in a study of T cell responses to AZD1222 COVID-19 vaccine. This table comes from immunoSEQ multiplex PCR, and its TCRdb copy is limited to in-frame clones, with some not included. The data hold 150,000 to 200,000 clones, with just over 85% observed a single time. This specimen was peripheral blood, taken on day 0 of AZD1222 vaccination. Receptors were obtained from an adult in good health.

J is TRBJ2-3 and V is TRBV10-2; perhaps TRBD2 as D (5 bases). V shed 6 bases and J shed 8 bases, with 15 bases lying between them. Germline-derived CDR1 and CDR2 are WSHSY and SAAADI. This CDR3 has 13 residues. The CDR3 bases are TGCGCCAGCAGGGGTCAACTAGGGCCTACGCAGTATTTT. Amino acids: CASRGQLGPTQYF.

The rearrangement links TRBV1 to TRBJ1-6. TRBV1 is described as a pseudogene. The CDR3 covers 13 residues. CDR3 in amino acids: CTSSHLDNSPLHF. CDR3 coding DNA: TGCACCAGCAGCCATCTGGATAATTCACCCCTCCACTTT.

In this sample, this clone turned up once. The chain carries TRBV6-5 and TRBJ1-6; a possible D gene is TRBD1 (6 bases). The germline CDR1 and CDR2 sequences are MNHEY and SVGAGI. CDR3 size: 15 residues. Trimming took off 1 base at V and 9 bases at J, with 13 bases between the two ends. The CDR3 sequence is CASSYLRGVGSPLHF. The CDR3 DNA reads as TGTGCCAGCAGTTACTTGAGGGGGGTAGGTTCACCCCTCCACTTT.

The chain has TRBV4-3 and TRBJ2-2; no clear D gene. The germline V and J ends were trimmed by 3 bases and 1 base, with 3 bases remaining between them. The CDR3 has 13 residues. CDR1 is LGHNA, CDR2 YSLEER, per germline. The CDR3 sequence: CASSHQNTGELFF. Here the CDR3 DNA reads TGCGCCAGCAGCCACCAGAACACCGGGGAGCTGTTTTTT.

The CDR3 region has the DNA TGTGCCAGCACCCGGGACAGGGTTTCCGGGGAGCTGTTTTTT. Encoded protein: CASTRDRVSGELFF. The chain employs TRBV28 and TRBJ2-2; 9 bases map to TRBD1. V lost 7 bases and J lost 6; bases outside the gene matches: 6. The CDR3 has 14 residues. CDR1 and CDR2 from the germline V gene are MDHEN and SYDVKM.

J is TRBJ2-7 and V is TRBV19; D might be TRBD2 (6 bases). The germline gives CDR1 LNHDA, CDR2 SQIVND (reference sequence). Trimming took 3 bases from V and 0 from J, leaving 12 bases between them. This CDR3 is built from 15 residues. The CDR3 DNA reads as TGTGCCAGTAGTATCGCGGGGCCTGGCTCCTACGAGCAGTACTTC. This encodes CASSIAGPGSYEQYF.

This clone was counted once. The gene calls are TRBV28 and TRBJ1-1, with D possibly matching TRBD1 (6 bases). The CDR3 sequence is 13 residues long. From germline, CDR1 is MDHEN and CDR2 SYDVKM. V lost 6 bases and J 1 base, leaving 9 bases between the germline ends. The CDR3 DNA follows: TGTGCCAGCAGCTCAGGGGAGAACACTGAAGCTTTCTTT. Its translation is CASSSGENTEAFF.

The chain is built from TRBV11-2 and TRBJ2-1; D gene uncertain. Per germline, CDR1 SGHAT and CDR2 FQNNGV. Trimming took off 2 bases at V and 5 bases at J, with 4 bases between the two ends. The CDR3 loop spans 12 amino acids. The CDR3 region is CASSLTDNEQFF. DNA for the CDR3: TGTGCCAGCAGCTTAACAGACAATGAGCAGTTCTTC.

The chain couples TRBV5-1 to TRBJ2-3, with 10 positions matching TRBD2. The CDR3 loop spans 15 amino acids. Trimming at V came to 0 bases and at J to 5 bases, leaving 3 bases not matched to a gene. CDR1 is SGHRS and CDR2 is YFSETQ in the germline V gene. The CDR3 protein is CASSLDLAGEDTQYF. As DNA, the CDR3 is TGCGCCAGCAGCTTGGATCTAGCGGGAGAAGATACGCAGTATTTT.

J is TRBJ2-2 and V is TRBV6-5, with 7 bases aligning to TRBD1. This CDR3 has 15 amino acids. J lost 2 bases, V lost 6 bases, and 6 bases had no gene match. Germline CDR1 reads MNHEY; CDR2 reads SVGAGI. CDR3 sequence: CASRPGQSNTGELFF. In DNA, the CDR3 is TGTGCCAGCAGGCCGGGACAGTCTAACACCGGGGAGCTGTTTTTT.